This TCR beta chain emerged from a study of human T cells and chemical hapten exposure. Study overall: Predominantly women, the patients had alopecia areata, totalis or universalis. Small pooled library volume differences chiefly drove per-sample TCR yield variation.

TCRdb redid the calling of the RACE reads with MiXCR, one entry per CDR3 protein. The sample includes tens of thousands of distinct CDR3 sequences, more than 9% of them seen just once. Time point given: patch test 1, 2 weeks after DPC sensitization. Documented treatment: therapeutic diphenylcyclopropenone sensitization with weekly scalp DPC. People who gave samples had alopecia, were 18 to 70 years old, and were suitable for DPC. In regard to this clonotype: Its antigen remains unknown. This may be a read error: a much more frequent sequence differs by one nucleotide.

The CDR3 spans 14 residues. V lost 0 bases to trimming and J lost 2 bases, with 10 bases between them. Per the germline V gene, CDR1 is DFQATT and CDR2 is SNEGSKA (reference sequence). Study findings and constraints: With regard to DPC sensitization, TCRs above 1 in 1000 frequency did not change.

The V gene is TRBV20-1, the J gene TRBJ1-1; D not resolved. The starting material was whole blood, obtained in connection with sensitization to the hapten diphenylcyclopropenone (DPC). This sequence was found in a man between 40 and 49 years old with alopecia areata. Some clones in this sample may be carry-over from other donors' samples. CDR3 region: CSARDTATNTEAFF. The CDR3 coding sequence is TGCAGTGCTAGAGATACGGCTACCAACACTGAAGCTTTCTTT.